This T cell receptor (beta chain) is from a study of cytomegalovirus exposure and HLA in healthy donors. Study summary: The 500 to 750 first-cohort repertoires and the 120 or so validation repertoires shared the same platform, a later analysis reported. Study-wide points: Per published reports, the classifier diagnosed cytomegalovirus status with high specificity and sensitivity. For most TCR sequences rarity was the rule, although some public TCRs occurred in many donors.

Profiled with immunoSEQ multiplex PCR; TCRdb holds only in-frame clones, not every one. The data contain 150,000 to 250,000 clones, 84% of them singletons. The germline gives CDR1 SGDLS, CDR2 YYNGEE. The CDR3 loop spans 15 amino acids. J was trimmed by 7 bases and V by 0 bases; bases with no gene match: 6. This clone has a single count. Its antigen is currently unknown. From the 120-subject validation cohort, which was separate from the roughly 610-subject first cohort, the donors were drawn. The source of this sequence is a woman in her twenties or thirties in good health and CMV-seropositive. This sequence joins TRBV9 and TRBJ2-1; 8 bases fit TRBD2. Source material: PBMCs. The CDR3: CASSVVVGTRNEQFF. In nucleotides, the CDR3 is TGTGCCAGCAGCGTAGTCGTAGGGACTAGAAATGAGCAGTTCTTC.